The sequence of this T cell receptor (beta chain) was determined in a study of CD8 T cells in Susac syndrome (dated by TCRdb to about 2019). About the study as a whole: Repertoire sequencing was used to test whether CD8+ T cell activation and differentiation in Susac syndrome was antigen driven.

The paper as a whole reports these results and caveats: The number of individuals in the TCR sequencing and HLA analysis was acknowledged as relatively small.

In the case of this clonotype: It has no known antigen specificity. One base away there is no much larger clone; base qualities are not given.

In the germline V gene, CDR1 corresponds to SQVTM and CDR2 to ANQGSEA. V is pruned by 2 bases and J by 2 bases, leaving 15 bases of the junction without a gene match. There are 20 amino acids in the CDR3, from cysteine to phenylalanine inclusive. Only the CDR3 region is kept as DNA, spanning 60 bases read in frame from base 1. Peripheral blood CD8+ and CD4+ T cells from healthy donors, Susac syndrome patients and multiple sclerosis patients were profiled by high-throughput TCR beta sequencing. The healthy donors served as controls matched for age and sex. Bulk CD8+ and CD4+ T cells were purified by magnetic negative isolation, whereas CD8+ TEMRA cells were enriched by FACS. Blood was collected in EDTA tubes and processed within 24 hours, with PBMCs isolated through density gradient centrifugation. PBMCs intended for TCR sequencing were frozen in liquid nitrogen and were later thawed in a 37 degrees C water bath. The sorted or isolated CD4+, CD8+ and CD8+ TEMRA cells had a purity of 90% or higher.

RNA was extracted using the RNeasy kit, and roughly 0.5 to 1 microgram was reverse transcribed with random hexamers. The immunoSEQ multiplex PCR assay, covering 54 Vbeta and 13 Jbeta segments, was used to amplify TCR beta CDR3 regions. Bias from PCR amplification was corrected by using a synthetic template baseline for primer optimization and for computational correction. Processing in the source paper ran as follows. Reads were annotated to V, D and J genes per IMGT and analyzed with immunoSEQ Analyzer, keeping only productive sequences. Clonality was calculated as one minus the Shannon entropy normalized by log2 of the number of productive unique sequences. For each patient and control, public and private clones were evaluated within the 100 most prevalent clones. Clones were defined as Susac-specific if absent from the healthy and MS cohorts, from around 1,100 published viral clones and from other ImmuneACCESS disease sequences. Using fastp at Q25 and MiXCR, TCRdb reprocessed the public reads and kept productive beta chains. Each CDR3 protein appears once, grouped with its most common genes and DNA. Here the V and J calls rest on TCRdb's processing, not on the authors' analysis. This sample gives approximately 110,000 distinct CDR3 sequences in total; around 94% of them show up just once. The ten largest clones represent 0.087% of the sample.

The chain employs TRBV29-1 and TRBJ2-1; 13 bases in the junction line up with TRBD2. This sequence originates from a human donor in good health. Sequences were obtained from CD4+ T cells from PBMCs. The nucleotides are TGCAGCGTTGAAACCCATTCCCGGACTAGCGGGAGAACAACCTACAATGAGCAGTTCTTC. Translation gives CSVETHSRTSGRTTYNEQFF.